One sample yielded the 30 T cell receptor beta chains listed below, sequenced in a study of shared clonotypes between healthy human individuals (TCRdb year 2020). Receptors were amplified or captured by the immunoSEQ multiplex PCR assay. This is the immuneACCESS table as TCRdb keeps it, with only in-frame sequences that have V and J called. A part of the clones is gone; compared with another copy, unresolved V genes explain less than half, and the rest is unexplained. Recorded for this sample are roughly 2.2 million clones; approximately 93% of them occurred a single time. 0.39% of the sample goes to the ten largest clones. The sample was naive CD4+ T cells from PBMCs. The cell subset or site label, read with the paper, signifies: CD45RA+ positively selected. The receptors come from a young man in good health. Some clones in this sample may be carry-over from other donors' samples.

V usage is TRBV29-1 and J usage is TRBJ1-1, with no clear D. The CDR3 length is 13 residues. Looked up from germline, CDR1 is SQVTM and CDR2 is ANQGSEA. Trimming shortened V by 6 bases and J by 0 bases, and 11 bases separated the two germline ends. CDR3 in DNA: TGCAGCGTCCAGTTTCTACTGAACACTGAAGCTTTCTTT. The encoded protein is CSVQFLLNTEAFF.

This clone was detected once. This chain uses TRBV9 with TRBJ2-3; unclear D gene. V shed 0 bases and J shed 1 base, with 12 bases lying between them. The CDR3 contains 16 residues. Germline CDR1 SGDLS, CDR2 YYNGEE. The CDR3 DNA reads as TGTGCCAGCAGCGTAGGGCCAGCTCACGGCACAGATACGCAGTATTTT. This translates into CASSVGPAHGTDTQYF.

The chain joins TRBV19 to TRBJ1-2; a weak D match, TRBD1 (5 bases). Germline CDR1 is LNHDA and CDR2 is SQIVND (reference sequence). V dropped 5 bases and J dropped 0 bases, with 13 bases sitting between them. The CDR3 is 15 residues long. CDR3: CASSGYRPANYGYTF. CDR3 nucleotide sequence: TGTGCCAGTAGTGGTTACAGGCCAGCTAACTATGGCTACACCTTC.

The V and J genes are TRBV27 and TRBJ2-7; D unresolved. Germline V gene data show CDR1 as MNHEY and CDR2 as SMNVEV (reference sequence). The CDR3 loop spans 13 amino acids. V lost 4 bases and J lost 0, with 7 bases in between. The CDR3 spells CASSSRPSYEQYF. DNA of the CDR3: TGTGCCAGCAGTTCCCGCCCCTCCTACGAGCAGTACTTC.

The chain recombines TRBV2 with TRBJ2-3; D remains ambiguous. The V gene's germline CDR1 is SNHLY and CDR2 FYNNEI. Trimming pared 4 bases from V and 1 base from J, leaving 15 bases between. This CDR3 comprises 16 residues. The CDR3 region is CASSVFGSGRTDTQYF. CDR3 sequence (DNA): TGTGCCAGCAGTGTGTTCGGGTCTGGACGCACAGATACGCAGTATTTT. The full variable domain, in which reference TRBV2 and TRBJ2-3 provide the parts outside the CDR3, is EPEVTQTPSHQVTQMGQEVILRCVPISNHLYFYWYRQILGQKVEFLVSFYNNEISEKSEIFDDQFSVERPDGSNFTLKIRSTKLEDSAMYFCASSVFGSGRTDTQYFGPGTRLTVL.

The chain uses TRBV5-1 and TRBJ2-1; possibly TRBD2 for D (6 bases). Germline V CDR1 and CDR2: SGHRS, YFSETQ. V was trimmed by 2 bases and J by 8 bases, leaving 14 bases between them. This CDR3 has 14 residues. DNA of the CDR3: TGCGCCAGCAGCTTTAGCGGCCTCGGCGATGAGCAGTTCTTC. Translated, it gives CASSFSGLGDEQFF.

This clone has more than one count but fewer than ten. This sequence joins TRBV9 and TRBJ1-1; D is uncertain. Germline V gene data show CDR1 as SGDLS and CDR2 as YYNGEE. The CDR3 extends over 16 amino acids. The V gene lost 0 bases and the J gene lost 1 base, with 13 bases spanning the gap. As DNA, the CDR3 is TGTGCCAGCAGCGTAGCTGGGAACCGGGGGAACACTGAAGCTTTCTTT. It encodes CASSVAGNRGNTEAFF.

The V call is TRBV15, the J call TRBJ2-3, with no clear D. From germline, CDR1 is LNHNV and CDR2 YYDKDF (reference sequence). With 1 base removed from V and 3 bases from J, the gap between germline ends came to 5 bases. The CDR3 spans 13 residues. The CDR3 spells CATSRVETDTQYF. The CDR3 nucleotides are TGTGCCACCAGCAGAGTCGAAACAGATACGCAGTATTTT.

The CDR3: CASSPLAGFDEQFF. The CDR3 coding sequence is TGCGCCAGCAGTCCGCTAGCGGGATTCGATGAGCAGTTCTTC. V gene TRBV5-1 combines with J gene TRBJ2-1, with 9 bases matching TRBD2. CDR1 is SGHRS and CDR2 is YFSETQ in the germline V gene. The V gene end was trimmed by 5 bases and the J gene end by 8 bases; junction bases not matched to a gene: 8. The CDR3 covers 14 residues.

The chain couples TRBV9 to TRBJ2-1; unclear D gene. CDR1 is SGDLS, CDR2 YYNGEE, per germline. Trimming stripped 4 bases from V and 6 bases from J, with 14 bases between. The CDR3 totals 14 residues. The CDR3: CASSLPATANEQFF. The CDR3 nucleotides read TGTGCCAGCAGCCTCCCGGCGACGGCCAATGAGCAGTTCTTC.

The CDR3 region has the DNA TGTGCCAGCAACAGGGGCAGGGGGCTCCACGAGCAGTACTTC. It translates to CASNRGRGLHEQYF. This sequence joins TRBV19 and TRBJ2-7, with 8 positions matching TRBD1. CDR3 size: 14 residues. Germline CDR1 LNHDA, CDR2 SQIVND (reference sequence). V lost 9 bases, J lost 5 bases, and 12 bases stayed unmatched.

The chain joins TRBV23-1 to TRBJ2-2; 9 bases align to TRBD1. TRBV23-1 is an ORF, with its function uncertain. Unmatched junction bases numbered 5, after V lost 9 bases and J lost 0 bases. The CDR3 sequence is 15 residues long. The CDR3 is CARTGTGSNTGELFF. DNA for the CDR3: TGCGCCAGAACGGGGACAGGGTCGAACACCGGGGAGCTGTTTTTT.

This chain uses TRBV28 with TRBJ2-1; 8 positions agree with TRBD2. The CDR3 extends over 14 amino acids. The germline V gene has CDR1 MDHEN and CDR2 SYDVKM. V shed 6 bases, J shed 2 bases, and the junction held 3 bases outside the gene matches. CDR3 bases: TGTGCCAGCAGCCAGACTAGCGCCTACAATGAGCAGTTCTTC. This encodes CASSQTSAYNEQFF.

This chain connects TRBV5-1 to TRBJ2-5, with a possible D match to TRBD2 (6 bases). V lost 1 base and J lost 5, with 12 bases in between. Germline assignment: CDR1 SGHRS and CDR2 YFSETQ. The CDR3 loop spans 14 amino acids. The DNA for the CDR3 is TGCGCCAGCAGCTTGTCTGCGGGACCGGAGACCCAGTACTTC. Its translation: CASSLSAGPETQYF.

The V gene is TRBV5-4, the J gene TRBJ2-1; TRBD2 matches at 8 bases. CDR3 length equals 18 residues. Germline values: CDR1 SGHNT, CDR2 YYREEE (reference sequence). J lost 0 bases, V lost 4 bases, and 12 bases had no gene match. CDR3 protein: CASSRLTVSGTSYNEQFF. CDR3 DNA sequence: TGTGCCAGCAGCCGCCTAACCGTTAGCGGGACCTCCTACAATGAGCAGTTCTTC. The full variable domain, in which reference TRBV5-4 and TRBJ2-1 provide the parts outside the CDR3, is ETGVTQSPTHLIKTRGQQVTLRCSSQSGHNTVSWYQQALGQGPQFIFQYYREEENGRGNFPPRFSGLQFPNYSSELNVNALELDDSALYLCASSRLTVSGTSYNEQFFGPGTRLTVL.

The genes are TRBV18 and TRBJ2-5; D might be TRBD2 (6 bases). Trimming took 2 bases from V and 3 from J, leaving 16 bases between them. The CDR3 covers 16 residues. Germline CDR1 reads KGHSH; CDR2 reads LQKENI. The CDR3 nucleotides are TGTGCCAGCTCACCATATTCTAGCGCGGTCAAAGAGACCCAGTACTTC. This sequence encodes CASSPYSSAVKETQYF.

V usage is TRBV5-1 and J usage is TRBJ2-1; D possibly corresponds to TRBD1 (6 bases). Per the germline V gene, CDR1 is SGHRS and CDR2 is YFSETQ. The V gene lost 7 bases and the J gene lost 9 bases, with 14 bases spanning the gap. The CDR3 length is 12 residues. The CDR3 nucleotides read TGCGCCAGCGGTCTAACAGGGAGTGAGCAGTTCTTC. It specifies CASGLTGSEQFF. Full variable domain (missing parts from reference TRBV5-1 and TRBJ2-1): KAGVTQTPRYLIKTRGQQVTLSCSPISGHRSVSWYQQTPGQGLQFLFEYFSETQRNKGNFPGRFSGRQFSNSRSEMNVSTLELGDSALYLCASGLTGSEQFFGPGTRLTVL.

The J gene is TRBJ2-3, the V gene TRBV19; 12 bases match TRBD2. V shed 3 bases, J shed 4 bases, and the junction held 2 bases outside the gene matches. This CDR3 region has 15 residues. Germline V gene sequence: CDR1 LNHDA, CDR2 SQIVND (reference sequence). CDR3 region: CASSMTSGSADTQYF. CDR3 nucleotide sequence: TGTGCCAGTAGTATGACTAGCGGGAGCGCAGATACGCAGTATTTT.

The DNA of the CDR3 is TGTGCCAGCAGCTCGGAGAGTGGCAATCAGCCCCAGCATTTT. It specifies CASSSESGNQPQHF. This chain links TRBV5-5 with TRBJ1-5; D remains unclear. The CDR3 length is 14 residues. The germline V and J ends were trimmed by 3 bases and 2 bases, with 9 bases remaining between them. Germline V gives CDR1 SGHKS, CDR2 YYEKEE (reference sequence).

This clone was found once. The chain employs TRBV28 and TRBJ1-5; no firm D call. The CDR3 totals 15 residues. From germline, CDR1 is MDHEN and CDR2 SYDVKM. V was shortened by 6 bases and J by 0 bases, with 12 bases between the two germline ends. The CDR3 DNA follows: TGTGCCAGCAGCCCGGTATTGGGTAGCAATCAGCCCCAGCATTTT. Residues: CASSPVLGSNQPQHF. The full variable domain, its missing parts supplied by reference TRBV28 and TRBJ1-5, is DVKVTQSSRYLVKRTGEKVFLECVQDMDHENMFWYRQDPGLGLRLIYFSYDVKMKEKGDIPEGYSVSREKKERFSLILESASTNQTSMYLCASSPVLGSNQPQHFGDGTRLSIL.

The chain combines TRBV4-1 with TRBJ2-5, with TRBD2 matching 11 bases. CDR1 and CDR2 (germline): MGHRA, YSYEKL. The trim removed 1 base at V and 5 bases at J, leaving 12 bases unmatched. The CDR3 runs to 18 residues. For the CDR3, the DNA is TGCGCCAGCAGCCAAGGTATAATAGCGGGAGGGGCGATGGAGACCCAGTACTTC. This encodes CASSQGIIAGGAMETQYF.

The chain is built from TRBV28 and TRBJ1-3, with 7 positions matching TRBD1. In germline, CDR1 is MDHEN, CDR2 SYDVKM. This CDR3 has 17 residues. Trimming at V came to 5 bases and at J to 2 bases, leaving 12 bases not matched to a gene. CDR3 region: CASSPSRSQGTGNTIYF. The CDR3 DNA reads as TGTGCCAGCAGTCCAAGCCGATCACAGGGGACTGGAAACACCATATATTTT.

The chain employs TRBV4-1 and TRBJ2-1; 8 bases match TRBD2. The germline V gene encodes CDR1 MGHRA and CDR2 YSYEKL. The CDR3 sequence is 16 residues long. J lost 2 bases, V lost 4 bases, and 7 bases had no gene match. CDR3 protein: CASSRWIAGTYNEQFF. DNA for the CDR3: TGCGCCAGCAGCCGGTGGATAGCGGGGACCTACAATGAGCAGTTCTTC.

This clone was counted a few times. This chain uses TRBV10-2 with TRBJ1-5; no firm D call. V gave up 2 bases and J gave up 4 bases, with 9 bases separating them. The CDR3 is 14 residues long. Germline CDR1 is WSHSY and CDR2 is SAAADI. This chain's CDR3 is CASSEVARNQPQHF. The DNA of the CDR3 is TGCGCCAGCAGTGAGGTTGCGCGGAATCAGCCCCAGCATTTT.

This clone was recorded only once. J is TRBJ2-7 and V is TRBV7-3; D gene ambiguous. Germline values: CDR1 SGHTA, CDR2 FQGTGA. V was cut by 4 bases and J by 5 bases, with 6 bases left in between. The CDR3 has 11 amino acids. In DNA form, the CDR3 reads TGTGCCAGCAGCTCCGGACACGAGCAGTACTTC. It specifies CASSSGHEQYF.

This clone was counted a single time. The J gene is TRBJ1-1, the V gene TRBV5-1; D gene unclear. Germline assignment: CDR1 SGHRS and CDR2 YFSETQ. V was trimmed by 0 bases and J by 1 base, leaving 13 bases between them. This CDR3 contains 16 residues. CDR3 loop: CASSLVYDLPNTEAFF. The DNA for the CDR3 is TGCGCCAGCAGCTTGGTGTACGACCTACCGAACACTGAAGCTTTCTTT.

This rearrangement joins TRBV7-2 to TRBJ2-3; no firm D call. Germline-derived CDR1 and CDR2 are SGHTA and FQGNSA. The CDR3 runs to 14 residues. The V gene lost 4 bases and the J gene lost 2 bases, with 10 bases spanning the gap. CDR3 residues: CASSYSPSTDTQYF. DNA for the CDR3: TGTGCCAGCAGCTACTCCCCCTCCACAGATACGCAGTATTTT.

V and J are TRBV28 and TRBJ2-5, with 9 bases lining up with TRBD2. With V trimmed by 3 bases and J by 4 bases, 12 bases remained unmatched. The CDR3 is 17 residues long. Germline assignment: CDR1 MDHEN and CDR2 SYDVKM. The CDR3 DNA follows: TGTGCCAGCAGTTTCTCGCTTCCAGCGGGAGGTGGAGAGACCCAGTACTTC. Translated: CASSFSLPAGGGETQYF.

This chain uses TRBV7-9 with TRBJ1-5, with TRBD1 matching over 7 bases. The CDR3 consists of 14 residues. CDR1 SEHNR and CDR2 FQNEAQ come from the germline V gene (reference sequence). Germline trimming cut 0 bases from V and 4 bases from J; bases unmatched to any gene: 0. This chain's CDR3 is CASSLAGQNQPQHF. The CDR3 DNA reads as TGTGCCAGCAGCTTAGCGGGACAGAATCAGCCCCAGCATTTT.

V usage is TRBV5-6 and J usage is TRBJ1-2; tentatively, D is TRBD1 (5 bases). This CDR3 spans 13 amino acids. The germline V and J ends were trimmed by 4 bases and 1 base, with 8 bases remaining between them. Germline CDR1 is SGHDT and CDR2 is YYEEEE. This chain's CDR3 is CASSAGLNYGYTF. In nucleotides, the CDR3 is TGTGCCAGCAGCGCGGGACTTAACTATGGCTACACCTTC.